Presented here are 13 T cell receptor beta chains from one specimen sequenced in a study of cytomegalovirus exposure and HLA in healthy donors. This PCR relied on a set of 60 Vbeta primers and 13 Jbeta primers. Method: immunoSEQ multiplex PCR; TCRdb's copy keeps in-frame clones and lacks some. In total, the table holds under 100,000 clones. The specimen sequenced was PBMCs. The receptors shown here come from a man aged 25-45 years in good health and CMV-seronegative.

The J gene is TRBJ1-2, the V gene TRBV19, with a tentative D call TRBD1 (6 bases). Per germline, CDR1 LNHDA and CDR2 SQIVND (reference sequence). Trimming pared 5 bases from V and 0 bases from J, leaving 13 bases between. The CDR3 length is 15 residues. Here the CDR3 reads CASSAWDTPNYGYTF. CDR3 bases: TGTGCCAGTAGTGCATGGGACACTCCTAACTATGGCTACACCTTC.

The chain joins TRBV2 to TRBJ1-5, with D unresolved. Germline values: CDR1 SNHLY, CDR2 FYNNEI. Trimming pared 3 bases from V and 7 bases from J, leaving 13 bases between. This CDR3 is 14 amino acids long. CDR3 DNA sequence: TGTGCCAGCAGTGATGGGCGCTTGTGGCAGCCCCAGCATTTT. Residues: CASSDGRLWQPQHF.

The chain uses TRBV10-3 and TRBJ2-7; 9 positions match TRBD2. CDR1 and CDR2 (germline): ENHRY, SYGVKD. The J segment lost 2 bases and the V segment lost 4 bases, leaving 12 bases of the junction unmatched. CDR3 length: 17 amino acids. The CDR3 nucleotides are TGTGCCATCAGTGCATACTATAGCGGGAGCCCGCCCTACGAGCAGTACTTC. Encoded protein: CAISAYYSGSPPYEQYF.

The V call is TRBV9, the J call TRBJ1-5, with 10 bases fitting TRBD1. Losses at the gene ends were 3 bases for V and 0 bases for J; bases not matched to a gene: 15. The CDR3 loop spans 20 amino acids. Germline assignment: CDR1 SGDLS and CDR2 YYNGEE. The CDR3 DNA reads as TGTGCCAGCAGCGACAAGACAGGGGGCCTTAATGAGGGTAGCAATCAGCCCCAGCATTTT. It codes for CASSDKTGGLNEGSNQPQHF.

The rearrangement joins TRBV6-1 to TRBJ1-5, with TRBD1 matching 7 bases. Germline trimming cut 4 bases from V and 7 bases from J; bases unmatched to any gene: 13. This CDR3 has 16 amino acids. The germline gives CDR1 MNHNS, CDR2 SASEGT. In nucleotides, the CDR3 is TGTGCCAGCAGTGCCGGTATACAGGGGCTCGCCCAGCCCCAGCATTTT. Amino acid sequence: CASSAGIQGLAQPQHF.

The V and J genes are TRBV7-2 and TRBJ1-2, with D tentatively TRBD1 (5 bases). CDR1 and CDR2 (germline): SGHTA, FQGNSA. V lost 6 bases and J 3 bases, leaving 14 bases between the germline ends. The CDR3 length is 14 residues. The CDR3 DNA follows: TGTGCCAGCAGATCTAGGGGTTGGGACTATGGCTACACCTTC. Protein: CASRSRGWDYGYTF. Using reference TRBV7-2 and TRBJ1-2 for the parts outside the CDR3, the full variable domain is GAGVSQSPSNKVTEKGKDVELRCDPISGHTALYWYRQSLGQGLEFLIYFQGNSAPDKSGLPSDRFSAERTGGSVSTLTIQRTQQEDSAVYLCASRSRGWDYGYTFGSGTRLTVV.

The rearrangement links TRBV30 to TRBJ2-2; 7 nucleotides agree with TRBD1. The CDR3 spans 13 residues. Per the germline V gene, CDR1 is GTSNPN and CDR2 is SVGIG (reference sequence). The trim removed 8 bases at V and 4 bases at J, leaving 7 bases unmatched. CDR3 residues: CARNRDSTGELFF. In nucleotides, the CDR3 is TGTGCCAGAAACCGGGACAGCACCGGGGAGCTGTTTTTT.

The rearrangement uses TRBV11-2 and TRBJ1-2; 7 nucleotides match TRBD1. V gave up 5 bases and J gave up 4 bases; unmatched junction bases: 4. The germline V gene encodes CDR1 SGHAT and CDR2 FQNNGV. The CDR3 extends over 13 amino acids. The CDR3 region is CASSTGTAYGYTF. Written as DNA, the CDR3 is TGTGCCAGCAGCACCGGGACAGCCTATGGCTACACCTTC.

Here the CDR3 reads CASSESRTSGGLVTGELFF. As DNA, the CDR3 is TGTGCCAGCAGTGAATCTAGGACTAGCGGGGGCCTCGTCACCGGGGAGCTGTTTTTT. This chain joins TRBV2 and TRBJ2-2; 13 bases match TRBD2. The CDR3 consists of 19 residues. V shed 2 bases and J 4 bases; nucleotides not matched to a gene: 10. In germline, CDR1 is SNHLY, CDR2 FYNNEI.

The chain carries TRBV4-1 and TRBJ2-6; 10 bases are a match to TRBD1. This CDR3 has 16 residues. V trimming: 4 bases; J trimming: 0 bases; junction bases outside the gene matches: 0. Per germline, CDR1 MGHRA and CDR2 YSYEKL. CDR3 protein: CASSRTGGSGANVLTF. The DNA for the CDR3 is TGCGCCAGCAGCCGGACAGGGGGCTCTGGGGCCAACGTCCTGACTTTC.

The V gene is TRBV11-3, the J gene TRBJ2-5; possible D gene TRBD2, 6 bases. V dropped 1 base and J dropped 9 bases, with 12 bases sitting between them. This CDR3 has 13 residues. Germline V gene lookup returns CDR1 SGHNT and CDR2 YENEEA. CDR3 sequence (DNA): TGTGCCAGCAGCTTAGGCGGGATGTTCTCCCAGTACTTC. As protein: CASSLGGMFSQYF.

The chain joins TRBV7-2 to TRBJ1-6; TRBD1 agrees at 9 bases. The CDR3 consists of 15 residues. The V and J ends lost 3 bases and 7 bases, in that order; junction bases with no gene match: 4. Germline CDR1 is SGHTA and CDR2 is FQGNSA. CDR3 sequence reads: CASSFRDRVNSPLHF. The DNA for the CDR3 is TGTGCCAGCAGCTTCCGGGACAGGGTCAATTCACCCCTCCACTTT.

The chain carries TRBV6-5 and TRBJ2-7; TRBD1 might be the D (5 bases). Trimming removed 8 bases at V and 0 bases at J, with 8 bases between. Germline V CDR1 and CDR2: MNHEY, SVGAGI. There are 12 residues in the CDR3. The CDR3: CASQGSSYEQYF. The CDR3 DNA is TGTGCCAGCCAGGGCAGCTCCTACGAGCAGTACTTC.